The 13 T cell receptor beta chains presented below share a single source sample, sequenced in a study of T cells in women clearing cervical HPV infection (dated by TCRdb to 2016 to 2019). Library construction relied on the immunoSEQ multiplex PCR assay. In TCRdb, the immuneACCESS table is reduced to in-frame sequences with V and J assigned. These tables do not hold every clone; where another copy was compared, an unresolved V gene accounts for under half, and the others remain unexplained. This sample's table lists about 33,000 clones. Around 1.7% of the sample comes from the top ten. Sequencing used blood buffy coat. Receptors were obtained from a woman between 18 and 70 years old with a cervical HPV16 infection that either progressed to CIN3+ or cleared (not recorded which).

A remark on this clone: The CDR3 is cut off 3 residues early in the read; its end comes from the germline J gene. The chain links TRBV13 to TRBJ2-7; a weak D match, TRBD1 (6 bases). The CDR3 loop spans 16 amino acids. Germline CDR1 and CDR2: PRHDT and FYEKMQ (reference sequence). V was cut by 0 bases and J by 0 bases, with 12 bases left in between. The covered CDR3 bases are TGTGCCAGCAGCTTAGGCAGTGGGGGCCCCTCCTACGAG. This encodes CASSLGSGGPSYE. In full, the CDR3 reads CASSLGSGGPSYEQYF.

For this clone: The sequence runs out 3 residues before the end of the CDR3; the remainder is reconstructed from the germline J gene. This chain uses TRBV19 with TRBJ1-1, with unresolved D. Trimming stripped 6 bases from V and 7 bases from J, with 9 bases between. CDR1 is LNHDA, CDR2 SQIVND, per germline (reference sequence). The CDR3 covers 11 residues. The CDR3 here is CASRASVEAFF. The DNA read from the CDR3 is TGTGCCAGTAGAGCGTCAGTTGAA.

Remarks on this clone: The CDR3 goes on 3 residues after the read ends, and that part is filled in from the germline J gene. The rearrangement links TRBV2 to TRBJ1-5, with D unclear. The CDR3 sequence is 12 residues long. Germline assignment: CDR1 SNHLY and CDR2 FYNNEI. V lost 2 bases and J lost 6, with 5 bases in between. The part of the CDR3 DNA that was read is TGTGCCAGCAGTGAAAGCCCTCAGCCC. Translation: CASSESPQP. The entire CDR3 protein reads CASSESPQPQHF. Using reference TRBV2 and TRBJ1-5 for the parts outside the CDR3, the full variable domain is EPEVTQTPSHQVTQMGQEVILRCVPISNHLYFYWYRQILGQKVEFLVSFYNNEISEKSEIFDDQFSVERPDGSNFTLKIRSTKLEDSAMYFCASSESPQPQHFGDGTRLSIL.

Comment on this clone: Read sequence stops 3 residues before the CDR3 end, and the germline J gene provides the missing end. V usage is TRBV5-1 and J usage is TRBJ1-2, with D possibly TRBD1 on 5 matching bases. CDR3 length: 15 amino acids. V lost 0 bases to trimming and J lost 1 base, with 10 bases between them. CDR1 is SGHRS and CDR2 is YFSETQ in the germline V gene. The CDR3 region is CASSLGGRNNYGYTF. Incomplete CDR3 DNA: TGCGCCAGCAGCTTGGGGGGCCGAAATAACTATGGC.

CDR3 sequence: CSARRGGGGQETQYF. CDR3 bases read: TGCAGTGCTAGAAGGGGGGGCGGGGGCCAAGAGACC. The rearrangement uses TRBV20-1 and TRBJ2-5; D possibly corresponds to TRBD2 (7 bases). The read ends 3 residues early relative to the CDR3; the germline J gene fills the gap. This CDR3 has 15 amino acids. Germline lookup yields CDR1 DFQATT and CDR2 SNEGSKA (reference sequence). Trimming shortened V by 2 bases and J by 1 base, and 14 bases separated the two germline ends.

The part of the CDR3 DNA that was read is TGTGCCAGCAGCCCACAAGCGGGGGGGCCAGAGGAGACC. This codes for CASSPQAGGPEET. The whole CDR3 sequence reads CASSPQAGGPEETQYF. The V gene is TRBV9, the J gene TRBJ2-5; 10 nucleotides align to TRBD2. The read falls 3 residues short of the CDR3 end, and the missing part is taken from the germline J gene. Per the germline V gene, CDR1 is SGDLS and CDR2 is YYNGEE. Unmatched junction bases numbered 11, after V lost 4 bases and J lost 5 bases. The CDR3 consists of 16 residues.

A remark on this clone: The CDR3 extends 3 residues past the end of the read, so its final part is completed from the germline J gene. The V gene is TRBV20-1, the J gene TRBJ2-3, with 12 bases that match TRBD2. CDR1 and CDR2 (germline): DFQATT, SNEGSKA (reference sequence). This CDR3 region has 17 residues. J gave up 4 bases and V 2 bases, and 10 bases lay outside the gene matches. CDR3 sequence reads: CSARTTSGGPFPDTQYF. The sequenced CDR3 bases are TGCAGTGCTAGAACTACTAGCGGGGGGCCATTCCCAGATACG.

To note about this clone: The sequenced fragment ends 3 residues before the CDR3 boundary, so the rest is inferred from the germline J gene. The chain employs TRBV7-9 and TRBJ2-1; 8 bases map to TRBD2. The J segment lost 8 bases and the V segment lost 5 bases, leaving 11 bases of the junction unmatched. CDR3 length: 15 amino acids. Germline values: CDR1 SEHNR, CDR2 FQNEAQ (reference sequence). The CDR3 is CASSPTGTRSDEQFF. CDR3 DNA (partial): TGTGCCAGCAGCCCCACAGGGACTAGGTCTGATGAG.

A note on this clone: The read terminates 3 residues before the CDR3 end, so the remaining end is supplied by the germline J gene. The chain joins TRBV14 to TRBJ2-4, with no clear D. The germline V gene has CDR1 SGHDN and CDR2 FVKESK. The CDR3 extends over 12 amino acids. CDR3 residues: CASSQARYGQYF. The sequenced part of the CDR3 DNA is TGTGCCAGCAGCCAAGCTCGATACGGT.

Note on this clone: The CDR3 goes on 3 residues after the read ends, and that part is filled in from the germline J gene. The chain uses TRBV19 and TRBJ2-7; D might be TRBD1 (5 bases). Germline lookup yields CDR1 LNHDA and CDR2 SQIVND (reference sequence). Trimming removed 5 bases at V and 0 bases at J, with 14 bases between. The CDR3 loop spans 15 amino acids. The covered CDR3 bases are TGTGCCAGTAGTCCGAACGTCCAGGGCTCCTACGAG. The encoded protein is CASSPNVQGSYE. The CDR3 as a whole reads CASSPNVQGSYEQYF.

A note on this clone: The read is 3 residues too short to cover the CDR3 end, so that end is filled in from the germline J gene. The chain is built from TRBV29-1 and TRBJ2-2; D might be TRBD1 (6 bases). This CDR3 comprises 15 residues. Germline V gene data show CDR1 as SQVTM and CDR2 as ANQGSEA. CDR3: CSVREDSSGANVLFF. The CDR3 DNA, read in part, is TGCAGCGTTCGTGAGGACAGCTCTGGGGCCAACGTG.

Comment on this clone: The CDR3 end lies 3 residues beyond the end of the read and is filled in from the germline J gene. V gene TRBV6-1 combines with J gene TRBJ2-2; 9 bases are a match to TRBD1. CDR1 and CDR2 from the germline V gene are MNHNS and SASEGT. The CDR3 is 15 amino acids. The CDR3 bases that were read are TGTGCCAGCAGTGCCCAGACAGGGGGGGGTGAAAAG. Its protein is CASSAQTGGGEK. The whole CDR3 reads CASSAQTGGGEKLFF.

Its frequency marks this clone as medium-sized. Read coverage stops 3 residues before the CDR3 terminus; the germline J gene supplies the remainder. The chain combines TRBV5-6 with TRBJ2-3; TRBD2 is a possible D gene (5 bases). The CDR3 length is 15 residues. V was clipped by 4 bases and J by 5 bases, with 17 bases between them. The V gene's germline CDR1 is SGHDT and CDR2 YYEEEE. CDR3 amino acids: CASSLLGLARDTQYF. The CDR3 bases that were read are TGTGCCAGCAGCCTTCTCGGCCTAGCAAGAGATACG.